Listed here are 24 T cell receptor beta chains from one sample, sequenced in a study of T cell changes during pregnancy in multiple sclerosis. Method: immunoSEQ multiplex PCR; TCRdb's copy keeps in-frame clones and lacks some. Altogether 76,000 or so clones are present, around 93% being singletons, with the ten largest covering 0.65% to 0.75%. Sequencing used peripheral blood, obtained in the second trimester of pregnancy. The receptors come from a female donor in good health, enrolled as a control in a pregnancy study.

This chain links TRBV6-5 with TRBJ1-5; no clear D gene. The CDR3 spans 15 residues. Trimming left V 0 bases short and J 3 bases short, with 9 bases between. The germline V gene encodes CDR1 MNHEY and CDR2 SVGAGI. Written as DNA, the CDR3 is TGTGCCAGCAGTTACTCGGGCATTGACAATCAGCCCCAGCATTTT. This gives the protein CASSYSGIDNQPQHF.

The chain is built from TRBV30 and TRBJ2-1; 11 bases align to TRBD2. Looked up from germline, CDR1 is GTSNPN and CDR2 is SVGIG (reference sequence). The CDR3 has 15 amino acids. The trim removed 8 bases at V and 8 bases at J, leaving 14 bases unmatched. CDR3 sequence: CAGRQTSGAGDEQFF. The CDR3 nucleotides are TGTGCCGGCCGCCAGACTAGCGGGGCGGGCGATGAGCAGTTCTTC.

V is TRBV29-1 and J is TRBJ1-6; D remains unclear. Germline loops: CDR1 SQVTM, CDR2 ANQGSEA. The CDR3 extends over 14 amino acids. V was shortened by 0 bases and J by 7 bases, with 10 bases between the two germline ends. The CDR3 sequence: CSVEDDGENSPLHF. The CDR3 nucleotides are TGCAGCGTTGAAGATGACGGAGAAAATTCACCCCTCCACTTT.

The V and J genes are TRBV18 and TRBJ1-4, with unresolved D. Trimming pared 6 bases from V and 10 bases from J, leaving 9 bases between. CDR1 and CDR2 (germline): KGHSH, LQKENI. CDR3 size: 11 residues. CDR3 in DNA: TGTGCCAGCTCCCAAGGAGGAAAACTGTTTTTT. It encodes CASSQGGKLFF. The full variable domain, in which reference TRBV18 and TRBJ1-4 provide the parts outside the CDR3, is NAGVMQNPRHLVRRRGQEARLRCSPMKGHSHVYWYRQLPEEGLKFMVYLQKENIIDESGMPKERFSAEFPKEGPSILRIQQVVRGDSAAYFCASSQGGKLFFGSGTQLSVL.

CDR3 region: CASSQDKGTAIEAFF. The DNA of the CDR3 is TGTGCCAGCAGCCAAGATAAGGGGACAGCAATCGAAGCTTTCTTT. The V and J genes are TRBV4-2 and TRBJ1-1, with 7 bases lining up with TRBD1. The V segment lost 0 bases and the J segment 8 bases; nucleotides outside the gene matches: 9. The CDR3 is 15 residues long. The germline CDR1 and CDR2 sequences are LGHNA and YNFKEQ.

V and J are TRBV7-8 and TRBJ1-1; D is ambiguous. The germline V gene encodes CDR1 SGHVS and CDR2 FQNEAQ. Between the trimmed V and J ends, which lost 3 bases and 0 bases, there was a span of 8 bases. The length of the CDR3 is 14 residues. The CDR3 protein is CASSFSTVNTEAFF. CDR3 nucleotide sequence: TGTGCCAGCAGCTTTTCAACGGTGAACACTGAAGCTTTCTTT. Looking up the rest from reference TRBV7-8 and TRBJ1-1 gives the full variable domain: GAGVSQSPRYKVAKRGQDVALRCDPISGHVSLFWYQQALGQGPEFLTYFQNEAQLDKSGLPSDRFFAERPEGSVSTLKIQRTQQEDSAVYLCASSFSTVNTEAFFGQGTRLTVV.

J is TRBJ1-1 and V is TRBV2, with 8 bases that match TRBD1. The CDR3 loop spans 14 amino acids. With V trimmed by 7 bases and J by 3 bases, 7 bases remained unmatched. Germline V lookup: CDR1 SNHLY, CDR2 FYNNEI. DNA for the CDR3: TGTGCCAGCAACGGACAGGGTTCAGACACTGAAGCTTTCTTT. This encodes CASNGQGSDTEAFF. Combining the CDR3 with reference TRBV2 and TRBJ1-1 gives the whole variable domain EPEVTQTPSHQVTQMGQEVILRCVPISNHLYFYWYRQILGQKVEFLVSFYNNEISEKSEIFDDQFSVERPDGSNFTLKIRSTKLEDSAMYFCASNGQGSDTEAFFGQGTRLTVV.

The genes are TRBV15 and TRBJ2-5; possible D gene TRBD1, 6 bases. The germline gives CDR1 LNHNV, CDR2 YYDKDF (reference sequence). Between the trimmed V and J ends, which lost 4 bases and 5 bases, there was a span of 17 bases. The CDR3 loop spans 15 amino acids. The CDR3 reads CATSTPLGHLETQYF. DNA of the CDR3: TGTGCCACCAGCACACCCTTGGGACATTTGGAGACCCAGTACTTC. Together with reference TRBV15 and TRBJ2-5, the CDR3 gives the full variable domain: DAMVIQNPRYQVTQFGKPVTLSCSQTLNHNVMYWYQQKSSQAPKLLFHYYDKDFNNEADTPDNFQSRRPNTSFCFLDIRSPGLGDTAMYLCATSTPLGHLETQYFGPGTRLLVL.

The genes are TRBV29-1 and TRBJ2-2; TRBD2 matches at 9 bases. Germline V gives CDR1 SQVTM, CDR2 ANQGSEA. V gave up 3 bases and J gave up 1 base; unmatched junction bases: 3. The CDR3 totals 15 residues. CDR3 nucleotides: TGCAGCGTTGAGTCTAGCGGGGTGAACACCGGGGAGCTGTTTTTT. It translates to CSVESSGVNTGELFF.

The chain combines TRBV21-1 with TRBJ2-2; TRBD2 is taken as the D call from the table, unchecked against the DNA. TRBV21-1 is an annotated pseudogene. The CDR3 runs 17 residues. CDR3 nucleotide sequence: TGTGCCAGCCCGGGCCCGATAGCGGGGGGAAAGACCGGGGAGCTGTTTTTT. As protein: CASPGPIAGGKTGELFF.

V and J are TRBV27 and TRBJ2-7; D remains ambiguous. Germline V gene sequence: CDR1 MNHEY, CDR2 SMNVEV (reference sequence). The CDR3 loop spans 14 amino acids. V was shortened by 5 bases and J by 0 bases, with 11 bases between the two germline ends. CDR3 in DNA: TGTGCCAGCAGTCAACGCGGCCGCTCCTACGAGCAGTACTTC. It codes for CASSQRGRSYEQYF.

This chain uses TRBV6-1 with TRBJ2-3, with 8 bases identical to TRBD2. CDR1 MNHNS and CDR2 SASEGT come from the germline V gene. The CDR3 totals 16 residues. Trimming took 4 bases from V and 3 from J; bases not matched to a gene: 9. CDR3 protein: CASSVPIAGKTDTQYF. CDR3 DNA: TGTGCCAGCAGTGTACCCATAGCGGGGAAGACAGATACGCAGTATTTT.

The chain employs TRBV11-3 and TRBJ2-5; possibly TRBD1 for D (5 bases). Germline loops: CDR1 SGHNT, CDR2 YENEEA. The CDR3 extends over 15 amino acids. V was shortened by 1 base and J by 1 base, with 10 bases between the two germline ends. For the CDR3, the DNA is TGTGCCAGCAGCTTAGGACCAGGGCCCCAAGAGACCCAGTACTTC. Its protein product is CASSLGPGPQETQYF.

This chain uses TRBV9 with TRBJ2-1; no definite D call. CDR3 length: 16 residues. The V gene lost 4 bases and the J gene lost 7 bases, with 21 bases spanning the gap. The germline V gene encodes CDR1 SGDLS and CDR2 YYNGEE. The CDR3 DNA is TGTGCCAGCAGCTCCCCTAGAAGGTCGGGTTTGAATGAGCAGTTCTTC. Amino acid sequence: CASSSPRRSGLNEQFF.

CDR3: CASSHSSDGTDPQETQYF. For the CDR3, the DNA is TGTGCCAGCAGTCATAGCTCCGATGGGACAGACCCACAAGAGACCCAGTACTTC. The gene calls are TRBV7-9 and TRBJ2-5; 7 bases line up with TRBD1. Trimming cost V 6 bases and J 2 bases; bases outside gene matches: 18. There are 18 residues in the CDR3. In germline, CDR1 is SEHNR, CDR2 FQNEAQ (reference sequence).

This clone occurred once. The J gene is TRBJ2-7, the V gene TRBV7-2; no reliable D call. Germline CDR1 is SGHTA and CDR2 is FQGNSA. This CDR3 spans 15 amino acids. V gave up 3 bases and J gave up 2 bases, with 14 bases separating them. Here the CDR3 DNA reads TGTGCCAGCAGCTTCCCATCTGGGCCGACCTACGAGCAGTACTTC. Protein product: CASSFPSGPTYEQYF.

The V call is TRBV5-1, the J call TRBJ2-3; 7 positions match TRBD1. There are 16 residues in the CDR3. Germline V gives CDR1 SGHRS, CDR2 YFSETQ. The V segment lost 2 bases and the J segment 2 bases; nucleotides outside the gene matches: 8. The CDR3 loop is CASSLPGQLFTDTQYF. Here the CDR3 DNA reads TGCGCCAGCAGCTTACCGGGACAGCTATTCACAGATACGCAGTATTTT. Looking up the rest from reference TRBV5-1 and TRBJ2-3 gives the full variable domain: KAGVTQTPRYLIKTRGQQVTLSCSPISGHRSVSWYQQTPGQGLQFLFEYFSETQRNKGNFPGRFSGRQFSNSRSEMNVSTLELGDSALYLCASSLPGQLFTDTQYFGPGTRLTVL.

The J gene is TRBJ1-3, the V gene TRBV4-1; a weak D match, TRBD1 (5 bases). Germline V gives CDR1 MGHRA, CDR2 YSYEKL. Trimming took off 4 bases at V and 0 bases at J, with 10 bases between the two ends. The CDR3 runs to 15 residues. CDR3 residues: CASSRTGDSGNTIYF. The CDR3 region has the DNA TGCGCCAGCAGCCGTACGGGGGACTCTGGAAACACCATATATTTT.

The chain employs TRBV4-2 and TRBJ1-1; a possible D gene is TRBD1 (5 bases). Germline V gene data show CDR1 as LGHNA and CDR2 as YNFKEQ. The CDR3 is 15 amino acids. V was shortened by 2 bases and J by 0 bases, with 10 bases between the two germline ends. CDR3 nucleotides: TGTGCCAGCAGCCAACCTGACAGCATGAACACTGAAGCTTTCTTT. It specifies CASSQPDSMNTEAFF.

This chain joins TRBV10-3 and TRBJ2-1, with 10 nucleotides matching TRBD2. Per the germline V gene, CDR1 is ENHRY and CDR2 is SYGVKD. The V segment lost 3 bases and the J segment 6 bases; nucleotides outside the gene matches: 8. The CDR3 spans 16 residues. For the CDR3, the DNA is TGTGCCATCAGTGATCTAGCGGGGGAGCTTTCCAATGAGCAGTTCTTC. This encodes CAISDLAGELSNEQFF.

V is TRBV21-1 and J is TRBJ1-5. TRBV21-1 has pseudogene status. CDR3 length: 15 amino acids. The CDR3, as DNA: TGTGCCAGCAGCAAACACTCGGGGGGAAATCAGCCCCAGCATTTT. This encodes CASSKHSGGNQPQHF.

The CDR3 loop reads CASSMTSGGANEQFF. For the CDR3, the DNA is TGTGCCAGTAGTATGACTAGCGGGGGGGCCAATGAGCAGTTCTTC. The chain couples TRBV19 to TRBJ2-1, with TRBD2 matching over 14 bases. This CDR3 spans 15 amino acids. Germline-derived CDR1 and CDR2 are LNHDA and SQIVND (reference sequence). The V segment lost 3 bases and the J segment 6 bases; nucleotides outside the gene matches: 1.

The chain is built from TRBV14 and TRBJ1-1; no clear D. This CDR3 contains 13 residues. Germline V gives CDR1 SGHDN, CDR2 FVKESK. Between the trimmed V and J ends, which lost 1 base and 5 bases, there was a span of 8 bases. CDR3: CASSQVAGTEAFF. As DNA, the CDR3 is TGTGCCAGCAGCCAAGTCGCGGGTACTGAAGCTTTCTTT.

V gene TRBV7-2 combines with J gene TRBJ1-5; 7 nucleotides align to TRBD1. The germline gives CDR1 SGHTA, CDR2 FQGNSA. V was clipped by 4 bases and J by 2 bases; unmatched bases: 8. The CDR3 length is 16 residues. The CDR3 loop is CASSSNRGGGNQPQHF. In DNA form, the CDR3 reads TGTGCCAGCAGCTCCAACAGGGGTGGTGGCAATCAGCCCCAGCATTTT.